This TCR beta chain was obtained from a study of cytomegalovirus exposure and HLA in healthy donors (dated 2017 in TCRdb). Regarding the study in general: According to an earlier analysis of 550 to 750 of the donors, 150 million to 200 million T cells yielded 117 million unique TCR beta sequences and approximately 300 Gb of sequence data. Approximately 300 gigabases of sequencing data and about 92 million unique TCR sequences made up an early release that covered fewer than 650 HLA-typed donors. Of the 350 to 450 genotyped donors, 81% were placed in the genetic ancestry cluster associated with self-reported Caucasian donors. The study aimed to test whether cataloging public T cell receptors could reveal signatures of past pathogen exposure. The study used immunosequencing to profile the T cell repertoires of several hundred subjects and linked those repertoires to cytomegalovirus serostatus. In addition to the first cohort of roughly 700 subjects, a separate validation cohort of approximately 130 different subjects was used. High-throughput TCR immunosequencing, statistical association of individual TCRs with disease status, and machine learning were combined to predict cytomegalovirus infection status. A later analysis re-examined previously published TCR beta repertoires from roughly 650 donors and added high-resolution HLA genotyping to investigate patterns of TCR occurrence. Rather than drawing on any new phenotypic data, the later analysis identified candidate immune exposures from TCR beta sequences and the way those sequences occurred across donors. To decide whether each TCR beta V gene segment behaved as functional or pseudogenic, an earlier analysis of 587 of the donors relied on high-throughput TCR beta sequencing. Donor age, sex, ethnicity and CMV serostatus were collected together with the repertoire data. A later genetic analysis took genome-wide SNP genotypes for about 55% of the 666 donors and used that subset as a discovery cohort. Every repertoire in the discovery cohort had been generated on one and the same sequencing platform. Both class I and class II loci were covered by HLA typing, at four-digit resolution. The number of donors typed differed by locus, with about 629-630 for A, B, C, DRB1 and DQB1, roughly 520 for DQA1, over 600 for DPA1, and around 450 for DPB1. A handful of DR-DQ haplotypes were handled as single units for association and clustering because linkage in the cohort was strong. On average, roughly 200,000 unique TCR beta nucleotide sequences were sequenced per donor among fewer than 500 genotyped donors of the cohort, with roughly 18% of those sequences being non-productive. Points the paper makes about the study in general: When HLA alleles, especially DR and DQ, strongly co-occurred, attributing TCR associations to individual alleles was difficult. In a later genetic analysis, a missense DCLRE1C variant was associated with V-gene and J-gene trimming of TCR beta chains, and the association was replicated in an independent cohort. In an earlier analysis of some 550 of the donors, most TCR beta V segments were observed in productive rearrangements about 87% or about 30% of the time, broadly matching IMGT annotations. According to a later analysis, TCR association rates differed among HLA loci, with DRB1 alleles showing the most associated TCRs and HLA-C alleles showing the fewest. At a false discovery rate of 0.05, a later analysis linked 16,951 TCR beta sequences to specific HLA alleles. Some IMGT-functional V segments, including TRBV6-2 and TRBV6-3, could not be distinguished by the 87-base-pair reads and were therefore excluded. Because some donors lacked HLA typing at each locus, the association tests relied only on the typed subset. The cohort was sequenced for TCR beta chains only, and without alpha or paired-chain data the features that could be detected were limited. While some public TCRs were present in many individuals, most TCR sequences turned up only very rarely across donors. A later analysis found that HLA-associated TCR beta chains were more clonally expanded and had lower generation probabilities than equally common non-associated chains. A few of the identified cytomegalovirus-associated TCR beta chains were confirmed in vitro to be specific for cytomegalovirus antigens. According to a later analysis, most CMV-associated TCR beta chains appeared to be HLA-restricted, and the HLA associations seemed to be driven largely by CMV exposure. A group of highly shared sequence variants was considered likely to be a technical artifact of the sequencing pipeline. For the cohort, immune exposure information was limited to CMV serostatus. Seventeen rarely observed V segments, including chromosome 9 orphons, were excluded from the earlier analysis of several hundred of the donors because counts were too low. Several of the top co-occurrence clusters appeared to be linked to parvovirus B19, influenza, CMV and Epstein-Barr virus, according to a later analysis. According to a later genetic analysis, donors in an Asian-associated ancestry cluster had fewer N-insertions in productive TCRs than the roughly 700-donor mean. The study listed 164 TCR beta chains as associated with cytomegalovirus. Linkage disequilibrium might explain the correlated functional status among segregating V segments, but an unknown experimental factor could not be excluded. A further reported finding was that TCR beta sequences accurately predicted the HLA-A and HLA-B alleles for most subjects in the first cohort. In both the original and validation cohorts, the classifier was reported to diagnose cytomegalovirus status with high specificity and sensitivity. Presence/absence analyses assumed roughly uniform sequencing depth across donors, an assumption that may not hold. It was suggested by the authors that the approach could potentially be generalized to other disease states and immunological phenotypes.

Note on this clone: Its cognate antigen has yet to be identified. Per-nucleotide qualities are absent, and no much larger clonotype sits a single base away.

Library generation was performed with the immunoSEQ multiplex PCR assay. A mixture of 60 forward primers for TCR Vbeta segments and 13 reverse primers for TCR Jbeta segments was used in the multiplex PCR. Amplification of the CDR3 region of rearranged TCR beta genes was performed with a multiplex PCR assay on genomic DNA. The Illumina HiSeq System was used to sequence the amplified TCR beta libraries as 87-base-pair reads. The authors' analysis ran thus. A later analysis counted approximately 84 million unique TCR beta chains across the 650 to 700 repertoires, and about 10 million of these chains were shared by at least two donors. A nearest-neighbor algorithm error-corrected the raw reads and collapsed the reads into unique sequences, merging closely related sequences to remove PCR and sequencing errors. Alignment of CDR3 sequences to IMGT reference sequences was used to assign V, D and J gene segments. Each retained sequence needed at least a six-nucleotide match to both a V gene segment and a J gene segment. Rearrangements were classified as productive when the CDR3 lacked stop codons and remained in frame with V and J, and all other rearrangements were classified as non-productive. CDR3 was defined by IMGT convention, running from the second conserved V-encoded cysteine to the conserved J-encoded phenylalanine. The earlier analysis of some 550 of the donors excluded any sequence lacking an unambiguous match to a single V gene segment. An earlier analysis of 587 of the donors called V segments functional above 56.7% productive rearrangements and segregating when the between-donor standard deviation exceeded 5%. A statistical classification framework was built to diagnose cytomegalovirus status from the catalog of TCR beta chain sequences. In a later analysis, V and J genes were assigned by comparing TCR nucleotide sequences against IMGT/GENE-DB human TR gene sequences. The TCRdist pipeline was used in a later analysis to assign CDR3 sequences and most-parsimonious VDJ recombination scenarios. A later analysis defined each TCR beta chain by its CDR3 amino acid sequence plus V-gene family, and excluded reads lacking a unique V-gene family. To address suspected cross-contamination and a sequencing artifact, a later analysis removed roughly 580 highly shared, low-generation-probability nucleotide sequences. In a later analysis, a clonal expansion index was calculated for each public chain from normalized within-repertoire ranks of inferred template counts. A later analysis computed generation probabilities with a VDJ recombination model fitted to out-of-frame rearrangements, and checked the results against IGoR. Hypergeometric tests were used in a later analysis to score TCR-TCR, TCR-HLA and TCR-CMV co-occurrence, with a repertoire-size bias correction applied to the TCR pairs. In a later analysis, false discovery rates were estimated by permuting HLA or CMV assignments 20 times. A later analysis grouped co-occurring TCRs with DBSCAN, adding TCRdist sequence similarity when clustering within HLA-allele-positive subsets. For co-occurrence clustering, repertoires with fewer than 30,000 or more than 120,000 public chains were excluded, along with five repertoires with anomalous nucleotide sharing. TCRdb mirrors the immuneACCESS table, restricted to in-frame sequences. Some clones are absent from its copies; in checked studies, under half trace to an unresolved V gene, and the reason for the others is unknown. That table furnishes V, J and clone size, whereas the DNA furnished D and trimming. This sample holds 100,000 to 150,000 clones; over 60% were observed only once. Approximately 6% of the sample is held by the ten biggest clonotypes.

In total, 666 healthy bone marrow donors made up the cohort. At the time of sampling, all cohort members were nominally healthy, though unrecorded immune exposures were likely present. The donor was CMV seronegative and was included in the group of over 300 seronegative cohort members. A peripheral blood sample was collected from each donor, and TCR beta sequencing was performed on peripheral blood mononuclear cells. Genomic DNA was extracted from the blood cell samples with the Qiagen DNeasy Blood Extraction Kit. The CDR3 has 11 amino acids, counting the end cysteine and phenylalanine. Only the CDR3 DNA is retained, 33 bases long and in frame from the first base. The germline V gene supplies CDR1 MGHDK and CDR2 SYGVNS. Trimming takes 4 bases from V and 5 bases from J, and the germline ends sit 5 bases apart.

The source is a woman in her thirties or forties in good health and CMV-seronegative. Here the chain combines TRBV25-1 and TRBJ2-5, with no confident D gene call. The sequencing input was PBMCs. The sequenced DNA: TGTGCCAGCAGTGTCGGGGAGACCCAGTACTTC. Its coded protein is CASSVGETQYF.